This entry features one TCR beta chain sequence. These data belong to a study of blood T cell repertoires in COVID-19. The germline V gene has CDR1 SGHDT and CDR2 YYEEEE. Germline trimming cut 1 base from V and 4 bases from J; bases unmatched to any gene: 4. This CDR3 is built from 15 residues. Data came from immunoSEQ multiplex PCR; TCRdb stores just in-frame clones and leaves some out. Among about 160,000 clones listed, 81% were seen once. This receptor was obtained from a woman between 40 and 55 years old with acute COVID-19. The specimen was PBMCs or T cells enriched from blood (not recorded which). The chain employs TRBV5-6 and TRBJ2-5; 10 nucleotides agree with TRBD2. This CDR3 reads CASSLLAGGGETQYF. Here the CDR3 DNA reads TGTGCCAGCAGCTTGTTAGCGGGAGGAGGAGAGACCCAGTACTTC.